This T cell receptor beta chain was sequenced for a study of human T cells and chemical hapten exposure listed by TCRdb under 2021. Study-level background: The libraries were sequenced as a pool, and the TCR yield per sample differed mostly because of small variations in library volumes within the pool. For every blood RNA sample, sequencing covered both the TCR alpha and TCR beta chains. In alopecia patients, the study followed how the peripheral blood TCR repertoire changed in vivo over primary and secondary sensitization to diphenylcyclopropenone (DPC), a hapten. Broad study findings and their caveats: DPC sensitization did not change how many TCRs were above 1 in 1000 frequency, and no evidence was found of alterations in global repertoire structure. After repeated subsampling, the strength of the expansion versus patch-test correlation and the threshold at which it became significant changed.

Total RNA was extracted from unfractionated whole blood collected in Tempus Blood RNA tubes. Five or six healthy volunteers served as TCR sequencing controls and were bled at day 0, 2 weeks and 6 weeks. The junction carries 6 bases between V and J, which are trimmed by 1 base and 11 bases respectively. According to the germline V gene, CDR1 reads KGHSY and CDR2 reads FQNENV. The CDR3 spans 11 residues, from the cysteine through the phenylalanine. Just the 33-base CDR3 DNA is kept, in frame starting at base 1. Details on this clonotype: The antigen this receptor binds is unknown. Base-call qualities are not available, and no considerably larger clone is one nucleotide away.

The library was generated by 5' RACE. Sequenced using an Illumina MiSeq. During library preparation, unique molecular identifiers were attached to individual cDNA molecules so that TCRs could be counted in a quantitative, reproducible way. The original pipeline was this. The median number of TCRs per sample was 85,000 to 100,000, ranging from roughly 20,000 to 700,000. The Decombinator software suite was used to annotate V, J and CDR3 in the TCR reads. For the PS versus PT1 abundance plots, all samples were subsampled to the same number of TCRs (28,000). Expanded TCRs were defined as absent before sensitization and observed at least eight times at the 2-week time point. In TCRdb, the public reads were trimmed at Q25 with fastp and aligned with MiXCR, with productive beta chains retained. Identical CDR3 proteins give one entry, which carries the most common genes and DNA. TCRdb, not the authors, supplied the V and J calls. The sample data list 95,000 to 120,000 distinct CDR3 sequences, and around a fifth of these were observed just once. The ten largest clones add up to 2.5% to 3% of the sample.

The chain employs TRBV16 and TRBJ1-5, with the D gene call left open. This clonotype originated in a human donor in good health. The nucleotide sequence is TGTGCCAGCAGCCAATTTAATGCCCAGCATTTT. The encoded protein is CASSQFNAQHF.